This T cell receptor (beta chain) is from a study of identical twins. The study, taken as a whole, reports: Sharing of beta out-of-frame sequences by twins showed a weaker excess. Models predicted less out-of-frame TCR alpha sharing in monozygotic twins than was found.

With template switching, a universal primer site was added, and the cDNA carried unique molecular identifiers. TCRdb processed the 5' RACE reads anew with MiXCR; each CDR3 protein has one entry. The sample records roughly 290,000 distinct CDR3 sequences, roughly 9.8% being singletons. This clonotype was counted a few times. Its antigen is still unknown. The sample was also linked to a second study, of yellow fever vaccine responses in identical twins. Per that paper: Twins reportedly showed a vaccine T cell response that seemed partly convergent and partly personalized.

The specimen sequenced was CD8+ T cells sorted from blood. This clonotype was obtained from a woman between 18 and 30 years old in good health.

The CDR3 nucleotides read TGTGCCAGCAGCGGATGGAGGGGGACAGGGTCTTACGAGCAGTACTTC. Translation gives CASSGWRGTGSYEQYF. The V call is TRBV28, the J call TRBJ2-7; 9 nucleotides agree with TRBD1. J gave up 4 bases and V 6 bases, and 13 bases lay outside the gene matches. Per the germline V gene, CDR1 is MDHEN and CDR2 is SYDVKM. The CDR3 spans 16 residues.